The 3 T cell receptor beta chains below were found in one sample sequenced in a study of blood T cell repertoires in COVID-19. TCRdb keeps only in-frame clones here, not all; method: immunoSEQ multiplex PCR. This sample carries 140,000 to 150,000 clones, roughly 88% of them seen once, and the ten largest clones take about 10%. Sequencing input: peripheral blood. Every receptor here comes from a man in his 60s with active or convalescent COVID-19.

This chain links TRBV11-2 with TRBJ2-5; 11 nucleotides line up with TRBD2. V gave up 4 bases and J gave up 3 bases; unmatched junction bases: 1. CDR1 and CDR2 from the germline V gene are SGHAT and FQNNGV. CDR3 size: 14 residues. The CDR3 coding sequence is TGTGCCAGCAGCTATAGCGGGAGGGAAGAGACCCAGTACTTC. This translates into CASSYSGREETQYF.

CDR3 sequence: CASSLEGHASYEQYF. The CDR3 region has the DNA TGTGCCAGCAGCTTGGAGGGACATGCGTCCTACGAGCAGTACTTC. The chain uses TRBV5-6 and TRBJ2-7; D may be TRBD1 (6 bases). The germline V gene encodes CDR1 SGHDT and CDR2 YYEEEE. V dropped 0 bases and J dropped 1 base, with 11 bases sitting between them. The CDR3 extends over 15 amino acids. Filled out from reference TRBV5-6 and TRBJ2-7, the complete variable domain reads DAGVTQSPTHLIKTRGQQVTLRCSPKSGHDTVSWYQQALGQGPQFIFQYYEEEERQRGNFPDRFSGHQFPNYSSELNVNALLLGDSALYLCASSLEGHASYEQYFGPGTRLTVT.

Of note for this clone: An end of the junction does not agree with germline; a read error may underlie this. This chain connects TRBV7-7 to TRBJ2-1, with a possible D match to TRBD2 (6 bases). The germline gives CDR1 SSHAT, CDR2 FNYEAQ (reference sequence). This CDR3 has 13 residues. The CDR3 loop reads CASSLDAGHEQFF. In DNA, the CDR3 is TGTGCTAGCAGCTTGGATGCGGGACATGAGCAGTTCTTC.